A selection of T cell receptor beta chains follows, all from one sample in a study of cytomegalovirus exposure and HLA in healthy donors. Sequencing used immunoSEQ multiplex PCR; TCRdb keeps in-frame clones, though not all of them. In the table there are approximately 220,000 clones, around 80% of which are singletons. Material: PBMCs. These receptors came from a man aged 40-49 years in good health and CMV-seropositive. Each CDR3 is given with its conserved first and last residue. The D gene is left open where the match is weak. A row's size may be missing; if present it is once, few, many or a size class.

length: 15
D: TRBD2
J: TRBJ2-1
V: TRBV2
size: few
DNA: TGTGCCAGCACCTACGGACTAGCGGACTACAATGAGCAGTTCTTC
CDR3: CASTYGLADYNEQFF

length: 16
D: TRBD2
J: TRBJ2-3
V: TRBV7-3
size: .
DNA: TGTGCCAGCAGCAATAGGGGCGGGAGGGCCGGGGATACGCAGTATTTT
CDR3: CASSNRGGRAGDTQYF

length: 14
D: TRBD1
J: TRBJ1-2
V: TRBV4-2
size: .
DNA: TGTGCCAGCAGCCAAACGGACAGGGTCGACGGCTACACCTTC
CDR3: CASSQTDRVDGYTF

length: 14
D: TRBD2
J: TRBJ2-3
V: TRBV6-5
size: .
DNA: TGTGCCAGCAGTTACGCGGGAGCTGCAGATACGCAGTATTTT
CDR3: CASSYAGAADTQYF

length: 15
D: TRBD1
J: TRBJ1-3
V: TRBV27
size: .
DNA: TGTGCCAGCGCCGGCCTAGGACAGGTTGGAAACACCATATATTTT
CDR3: CASAGLGQVGNTIYF

length: 14
D: .
J: TRBJ2-7
V: TRBV6-5
size: .
DNA: TGTGCCAGCAGTCTTAGGACAGCAAGTTACGAGCAGTACTTC
CDR3: CASSLRTASYEQYF

length: 15
D: TRBD1
J: TRBJ1-5
V: TRBV19
size: .
DNA: TGTGCCAGTAGAGACCAGGGGGCGGGCAATCAGCCCCAGCATTTT
CDR3: CASRDQGAGNQPQHF

length: 12
D: .
J: TRBJ2-2
V: TRBV11-3
size: .
DNA: TGTGCCAGCAGCCCTCCTCGCGGGGAGCTGTTTTTT
CDR3: CASSPPRGELFF

length: 13
D: .
J: TRBJ2-1
V: TRBV29-1
size: few
DNA: TGCAGCGTTGGTAGCGGTTTAGTTAATGAGCAGTTCTTC
CDR3: CSVGSGLVNEQFF

length: 15
D: .
J: TRBJ1-1
V: TRBV25-1
size: .
DNA: TGTGCCAGCAGTGACCCCGGAGGGGTCAAGACTGAAGCTTTCTTT
CDR3: CASSDPGGVKTEAFF

length: 15
D: .
J: TRBJ1-3
V: TRBV6-5
size: .
DNA: TGTGCCAGCAGTTACGAGGGAACAGGGCGAAACACCATATATTTT
CDR3: CASSYEGTGRNTIYF

length: 18
D: TRBD2
J: TRBJ2-5
V: TRBV19
size: once
DNA: TGTGCCAGTAGTCTAGGGCCCGGGACTAGCGGGGCCGGGGAGACCCAGTACTTC
CDR3: CASSLGPGTSGAGETQYF

length: 16
D: .
J: TRBJ1-5
V: TRBV7-8
size: .
DNA: TGTGCCAGCAGCTTAGGGGTCGCCGGGAGCAATCAGCCCCAGCATTTT
CDR3: CASSLGVAGSNQPQHF

length: 16
D: TRBD2
J: TRBJ2-5
V: TRBV9
size: .
DNA: TGTGCCAGCAGCGTGGGCACTAGCGGGAGTTGGGAGACCCAGTACTTC
CDR3: CASSVGTSGSWETQYF

length: 18
D: TRBD2
J: TRBJ2-1
V: TRBV4-1
size: .
DNA: TGCGCCAGCAGCCAAGAAGGAATAGGCCCAGCGGGAGTCAATGAGCAGTTCTTC
CDR3: CASSQEGIGPAGVNEQFF

length: 16
D: .
J: TRBJ1-1
V: TRBV4-1
size: .
DNA: TGCGCCAGCAGCCGCCGGATGGACAATTGGGTCTCTGACGCTTTCTTT
CDR3: CASSRRMDNWVSDAFF

length: 14
D: TRBD1
J: TRBJ1-1
V: TRBV6-6
size: .
DNA: TGTGCCAGCAGTTACCCAGACAGGGGGACTGAAGCTTTCTTT
CDR3: CASSYPDRGTEAFF

length: 16
D: .
J: TRBJ2-2
V: TRBV30
size: .
DNA: TGTGCCTGGACCCCCTGGGCGGGAACGAACACCGGGGAGCTGTTTTTT
CDR3: CAWTPWAGTNTGELFF

length: 19
D: TRBD1
J: TRBJ2-4
V: TRBV5-1
size: .
DNA: TGCGCCAGCAGTTTAGCCGGACAGGGGCTCGGTTTGGCCAAAAACATTCAGTACTTC
CDR3: CASSLAGQGLGLAKNIQYF

length: 15
D: .
J: TRBJ2-5
V: TRBV5-1
size: .
DNA: TGCGCCAGCAGCTTCAGGGCTGGGGGGACGGAGACCCAGTACTTC
CDR3: CASSFRAGGTETQYF

length: 14
D: .
J: TRBJ1-1
V: TRBV4-1
size: few
DNA: TGCGCCAGCAGCCAAAGACAGTTGAACACTGAAGCTTTCTTT
CDR3: CASSQRQLNTEAFF

length: 15
D: .
J: TRBJ1-5
V: TRBV15
size: .
DNA: TGTGCCACCAGTGGACTGGCCCGTTTGGGTCAGCCCCAGCATTTT
CDR3: CATSGLARLGQPQHF

length: 16
D: TRBD2
J: TRBJ2-1
V: TRBV19
size: .
DNA: TGTGCCAGTAGTACTAGCGGGAGGCCTCCCTACAATGAGCAGTTCTTC
CDR3: CASSTSGRPPYNEQFF

length: 16
D: TRBD1
J: TRBJ2-5
V: TRBV19
size: once
DNA: TGTGCCAGTAGTCTCCGACAGGGAAGGCCACAAGAGACCCAGTACTTC
CDR3: CASSLRQGRPQETQYF

length: 15
D: TRBD1
J: TRBJ1-5
V: TRBV27
size: .
DNA: TGTGCCAGCAGTATACAGGGGTCGAGCAATCAGCCCCAGCATTTT
CDR3: CASSIQGSSNQPQHF

length: 14
D: .
J: TRBJ2-7
V: TRBV4-1
size: .
DNA: TGCGCCAGCAGCCAATATCAGGGCTCCTACGAGCAGTACTTC
CDR3: CASSQYQGSYEQYF

length: 15
D: .
J: TRBJ1-2
V: TRBV6-6
size: .
DNA: TGTGCCAGCAGTTACCGCCAACAGGGCGAGGAGGGCTACACCTTC
CDR3: CASSYRQQGEEGYTF

length: 15
D: TRBD1
J: TRBJ2-7
V: TRBV7-9
size: few
DNA: TGTGCCAGCAGCTTAAAGACAGGGTCCTCCTACGAGCAGTACTTC
CDR3: CASSLKTGSSYEQYF